These 18 T cell receptor beta chains were sequenced from one sample in a study of blood T cell repertoires in COVID-19 (dated by TCRdb to about 2020). Library creation used the immunoSEQ multiplex PCR assay. TCRdb holds this immuneACCESS table with in-frame rearrangements only. Some clones are missing; in checked studies, unresolved V genes explain under half, and the rest has no known cause. Counted in this sample were roughly 350,000 clones; 88% of them appeared once. 3.5% to 4% of the sample goes to the ten largest clones. The sequencing input was peripheral blood. Receptors were obtained from a woman in her forties or fifties with active or convalescent COVID-19.

V gene TRBV19 combines with J gene TRBJ1-1, with D possibly TRBD1 on 6 matching bases. Trimming left V 3 bases short and J 6 bases short, with 17 bases between. The CDR3 covers 15 residues. Germline CDR1 is LNHDA and CDR2 is SQIVND (reference sequence). DNA for the CDR3: TGTGCCAGTAGTATGGGAAGGGGGGGCTGGGCTGAAGCTTTCTTT. It translates to CASSMGRGGWAEAFF.

The J gene is TRBJ2-2, the V gene TRBV6-4, with D possibly matching TRBD2 (5 bases). The CDR3 contains 14 residues. The V gene's germline CDR1 is MRHNA and CDR2 SNTAGT. The V end was cut by 4 bases, the J end by 1 base, with 7 bases between. The DNA for the CDR3 is TGTGCCAGCAGTGCCGGGGAGAACACCGGGGAGCTGTTTTTT. It is translated as CASSAGENTGELFF.

The genes are TRBV29-1 and TRBJ2-3, with 14 bases that match TRBD2. V lost 3 bases and J lost 1; bases outside the gene matches: 0. The CDR3 runs to 15 residues. Germline V gives CDR1 SQVTM, CDR2 ANQGSEA. This CDR3 is CSVEGLAGGTDTQYF. The DNA of the CDR3 is TGCAGCGTTGAGGGACTAGCGGGAGGCACAGATACGCAGTATTTT.

For the CDR3, the DNA is TGTGCCAGCAACAGCGACAGTCCTACTACTACTGAAGCTTTCTTT. As protein: CASNSDSPTTTEAFF. The chain recombines TRBV7-9 with TRBJ1-1; D possibly corresponds to TRBD1 (5 bases). Germline V CDR1 and CDR2: SEHNR, FQNEAQ (reference sequence). The CDR3 runs 15 residues. V dropped 7 bases and J dropped 5 bases, with 20 bases sitting between them.

The J gene is TRBJ2-5, the V gene TRBV6-6; a weak D match, TRBD1 (8 bases). From germline, CDR1 is MNHNY and CDR2 SVGAGI (reference sequence). Trimming took off 6 bases at V and 2 bases at J, with 13 bases between the two ends. The CDR3 totals 14 residues. The CDR3 sequence is CASREQGGQETQYF. Written as DNA, the CDR3 is TGTGCCAGCAGAGAACAGGGGGGGCAAGAGACCCAGTACTTC.

CDR3 nucleotides: TGTGCCACCAGCGGGACAGGGGGTCATCAAGTGGCTTTCTTT. Its translation: CATSGTGGHQVAFF. The chain combines TRBV15 with TRBJ1-1; 11 bases are shared with TRBD1. Germline V lookup: CDR1 LNHNV, CDR2 YYDKDF (reference sequence). V gave up 5 bases and J gave up 11 bases; unmatched junction bases: 10. The CDR3 contains 14 residues.

V and J are TRBV12-3 or TRBV12-4 and TRBJ1-3; D might be TRBD1 (5 bases). Trimming cost V 4 bases and J 2 bases, with 6 bases left between them. CDR3 length: 13 amino acids. The DNA of the CDR3 is TGTGCCAGCAGTTGGACAACTGGAAACACCATATATTTT. Translation: CASSWTTGNTIYF.

CDR3 sequence: CATRQGSNEQYF. CDR3 bases: TGTGCCACCCGACAGGGTAGCAACGAGCAGTACTTC. The V call is TRBV10-3, the J call TRBJ2-7; 7 nucleotides align to TRBD1. CDR1 and CDR2 from the germline V gene are ENHRY and SYGVKD. The CDR3 loop spans 12 amino acids. J gave up 5 bases and V 10 bases, and 8 bases lay outside the gene matches.

J is TRBJ2-2 and V is TRBV10-3; 9 bases fit TRBD1. CDR1 is ENHRY, CDR2 SYGVKD, per germline. V was pared by 5 bases and J by 3 bases, with 4 bases of the junction left unmatched. The CDR3 sequence is 15 residues long. This CDR3 is CAISSDRGHTGELFF. CDR3 DNA: TGTGCCATCAGTTCGGACAGGGGTCACACCGGGGAGCTGTTTTTT.

The chain combines TRBV7-6 with TRBJ2-1, with 14 bases that match TRBD2. V was clipped by 5 bases and J by 6 bases; unmatched bases: 6. Germline V gene lookup returns CDR1 SGHVS and CDR2 FNYEAQ. The CDR3 spans 16 residues. DNA of the CDR3: TGTGCCAGCAGCCTAGGGACTAGCGGGAGTTTCAATGAGCAGTTCTTC. It yields the protein CASSLGTSGSFNEQFF.

The J gene is TRBJ1-2, the V gene TRBV24-1, with D tentatively TRBD1 (6 bases). V was clipped by 4 bases and J by 8 bases, with 13 bases between them. This CDR3 has 13 amino acids. Germline-derived CDR1 and CDR2 are KGHDR and SFDVKD. The chain's CDR3 is CATSDLAGAGYTF. The CDR3 DNA sequence: TGTGCCACCAGTGACCTCGCAGGGGCAGGCTACACCTTC.

V is TRBV27 and J is TRBJ2-7; a possible D gene is TRBD2 (6 bases). V shed 5 bases and J shed 0 bases, with 14 bases lying between them. Looked up from germline, CDR1 is MNHEY and CDR2 is SMNVEV (reference sequence). The CDR3 has 15 residues. CDR3 region: CASSGTSSSSYEQYF. CDR3 DNA: TGTGCCAGCAGTGGGACTTCCTCAAGCTCCTACGAGCAGTACTTC.

V usage is TRBV6-5 and J usage is TRBJ1-1; D is unresolved. Germline CDR1 reads MNHEY; CDR2 reads SVGAGI. Trimming pared 3 bases from V and 7 bases from J, leaving 12 bases between. This CDR3 is built from 13 residues. CDR3 nucleotides: TGTGCCAGCAGTTATCTGACACTCGGTGAAGCTTTCTTT. Protein: CASSYLTLGEAFF.

This chain links TRBV29-1 with TRBJ2-3, with 10 nucleotides matching TRBD2. V lost 6 bases and J lost 1; bases outside the gene matches: 4. The CDR3 loop spans 14 amino acids. Germline-derived CDR1 and CDR2 are SQVTM and ANQGSEA. This CDR3 reads CSVSSGSRTDTQYF. CDR3 nucleotides: TGCAGCGTCTCTAGCGGGAGTCGCACAGATACGCAGTATTTT.

The V call is TRBV7-9, the J call TRBJ2-7; 8 nucleotides line up with TRBD1. The CDR3 runs to 14 residues. Trimming took 1 base from V and 5 from J; bases not matched to a gene: 4. The V gene's germline CDR1 is SEHNR and CDR2 FQNEAQ (reference sequence). In DNA, the CDR3 is TGTGCCAGCAGCTTAGGGACAGGGAGGAACGAGCAGTACTTC. The encoded protein is CASSLGTGRNEQYF.

The V call is TRBV4-3, the J call TRBJ2-1; the match to TRBD2 covers 7 bases. The CDR3 totals 16 residues. Germline CDR1 LGHNA, CDR2 YSLEER. The J segment lost 4 bases and the V segment lost 4 bases, leaving 10 bases of the junction unmatched. CDR3 loop: CASSPVLAAIYNEQFF. CDR3 DNA: TGCGCCAGCAGCCCCGTCCTAGCGGCTATATACAATGAGCAGTTCTTC.

The chain links TRBV27 to TRBJ2-2; 14 nucleotides line up with TRBD2. This CDR3 is 16 amino acids long. Losses at the gene ends were 5 bases for V and 6 bases for J; bases not matched to a gene: 5. The V gene's germline CDR1 is MNHEY and CDR2 SMNVEV (reference sequence). The CDR3 region is CASSPRLAGGPGELFF. The CDR3 DNA is TGTGCCAGCAGTCCCAGACTAGCGGGGGGGCCCGGGGAGCTGTTTTTT.

This clone was detected once. This chain connects TRBV28 to TRBJ1-4; D may be TRBD1 (6 bases). V was cut by 5 bases and J by 8 bases, with 6 bases left in between. The CDR3 has 11 residues. Germline values: CDR1 MDHEN, CDR2 SYDVKM. The CDR3 loop is CASSGQEKLFF. CDR3 DNA: TGTGCCAGCAGTGGACAGGAAAAACTGTTTTTT.